The 9 T cell receptor beta chains below were found in one sample sequenced in a study of T cell changes during pregnancy in multiple sclerosis. The repertoire was sequenced with immunoSEQ multiplex PCR; TCRdb's copy has only in-frame clones and lacks some. The repertoire holds tens of thousands of clones, with about 90% as singletons. The specimen was peripheral blood, collected before pregnancy. These receptors all come from a female donor with multiple sclerosis, enrolled in a pregnancy study.

The chain employs TRBV9 and TRBJ1-3; D is uncertain. CDR1 and CDR2 from the germline V gene are SGDLS and YYNGEE. The V gene lost 2 bases and the J gene lost 2 bases, with 11 bases spanning the gap. The CDR3 is made up of 15 amino acids. The CDR3 protein is CASSVNSSPGNTIYF. The CDR3 coding sequence is TGTGCCAGCAGCGTGAACAGCTCACCTGGAAACACCATATATTTT.

The V call is TRBV7-9, the J call TRBJ2-1; D perhaps matches TRBD2 (5 bases). CDR1 and CDR2 (germline): SEHNR, FQNEAQ (reference sequence). The CDR3 covers 17 residues. The germline V and J ends were trimmed by 5 bases and 4 bases, with 21 bases remaining between them. This chain's CDR3 is CASSPAPKRAVYNEQFF. The CDR3 DNA is TGTGCCAGCAGCCCAGCACCGAAGAGGGCGGTGTACAATGAGCAGTTCTTC.

The chain carries TRBV2 and TRBJ1-2; 7 positions match TRBD1. V was clipped by 6 bases and J by 2 bases; unmatched bases: 6. Germline V gene lookup returns CDR1 SNHLY and CDR2 FYNNEI. CDR3 length: 14 amino acids. CDR3 bases: TGTGCCAGCAGCACCTGGACAGGCAACTATGGCTACACCTTC. Its protein product is CASSTWTGNYGYTF.

This chain links TRBV19 with TRBJ1-2, with D possibly TRBD1 on 6 matching bases. Germline-derived CDR1 and CDR2 are LNHDA and SQIVND (reference sequence). Trimming removed 2 bases from V and 1 base from J, with 11 bases in between. This CDR3 spans 15 amino acids. This chain's CDR3 is CASSIMTGNNYGYTF. The CDR3 DNA reads as TGTGCCAGTAGTATAATGACAGGAAATAACTATGGCTACACCTTC.

V and J are TRBV20-1 and TRBJ2-1; a weak D match, TRBD2 (5 bases). There are 11 residues in the CDR3. The germline V gene has CDR1 DFQATT and CDR2 SNEGSKA (reference sequence). V lost 4 bases and J lost 7, with 8 bases in between. This CDR3 reads CSATSGNEQFF. The CDR3 coding sequence is TGCAGTGCTACCTCGGGAAATGAGCAGTTCTTC.

This clone has more than one count but fewer than ten. This chain uses TRBV10-3 with TRBJ2-1; 9 positions match TRBD2. The CDR3 sequence is 14 residues long. V lost 8 bases and J lost 4; bases outside the gene matches: 6. Germline V gives CDR1 ENHRY, CDR2 SYGVKD. CDR3 amino acids: CAIGSGGAYNEQFF. CDR3 nucleotide sequence: TGTGCCATCGGTAGCGGGGGCGCTTACAATGAGCAGTTCTTC.

The rearrangement uses TRBV18 and TRBJ2-4; D unresolved. V lost 2 bases and J lost 3, with 17 bases in between. Looked up from germline, CDR1 is KGHSH and CDR2 is LQKENI. The CDR3 totals 17 residues. As DNA, the CDR3 is TGTGCCAGCTCACCAGCCGAAGCTCACTCCAACAAAAACATTCAGTACTTC. Translating it yields CASSPAEAHSNKNIQYF.

This sequence joins TRBV10-3 and TRBJ2-7, with D hard to call. Deletions cut 2 bases from V and 3 bases from J, with 8 bases between. The CDR3 consists of 13 residues. CDR1 and CDR2 from the germline V gene are ENHRY and SYGVKD. The CDR3 sequence: CAISEIRIYEQYF. The CDR3, as DNA: TGTGCCATCAGTGAGATCAGGATCTACGAGCAGTACTTC.

The V gene is TRBV6-1, the J gene TRBJ1-5; D is uncertain. The CDR3 is 13 residues long. Germline CDR1 and CDR2: MNHNS and SASEGT. With 10 bases removed from V and 0 bases from J, the gap between germline ends came to 10 bases. The CDR3 sequence is CATRVYSNQPQHF. The CDR3 DNA is TGTGCCACCCGGGTCTATAGCAATCAGCCCCAGCATTTT.